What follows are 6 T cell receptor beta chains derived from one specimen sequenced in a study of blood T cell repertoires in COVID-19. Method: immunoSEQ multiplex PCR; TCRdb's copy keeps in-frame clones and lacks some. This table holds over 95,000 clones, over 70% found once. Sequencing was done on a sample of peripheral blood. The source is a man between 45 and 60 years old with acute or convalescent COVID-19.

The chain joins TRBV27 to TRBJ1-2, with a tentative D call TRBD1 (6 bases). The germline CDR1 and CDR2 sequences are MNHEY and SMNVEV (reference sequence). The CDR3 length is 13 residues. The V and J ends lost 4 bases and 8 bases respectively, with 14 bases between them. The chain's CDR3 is CASSWTGGGGYTF. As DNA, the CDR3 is TGTGCCAGCAGTTGGACGGGGGGCGGCGGCTACACCTTC.

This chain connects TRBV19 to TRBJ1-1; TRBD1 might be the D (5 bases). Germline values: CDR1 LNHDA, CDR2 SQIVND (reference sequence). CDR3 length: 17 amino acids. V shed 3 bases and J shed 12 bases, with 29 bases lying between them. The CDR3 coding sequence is TGTGCCAGTAGTATTGATGTCGGGGGAACCACTGTGGAGGCCCCTTTCTTT. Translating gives CASSIDVGGTTVEAPFF. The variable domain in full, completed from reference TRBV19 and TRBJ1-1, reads DGGITQSPKYLFRKEGQNVTLSCEQNLNHDAMYWYRQDPGQGLRLIYYSQIVNDFQKGDIAEGYSVSREKKESFPLTVTSAQKNPTAFYLCASSIDVGGTTVEAPFFGQGTRLTVV.

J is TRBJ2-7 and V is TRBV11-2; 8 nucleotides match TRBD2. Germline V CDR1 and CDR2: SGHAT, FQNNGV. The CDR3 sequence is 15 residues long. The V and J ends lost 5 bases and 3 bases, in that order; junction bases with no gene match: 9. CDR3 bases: TGTGCCAGCAGCCCTTCTCGACGGGGGGGCTACGAGCAGTACTTC. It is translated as CASSPSRRGGYEQYF.

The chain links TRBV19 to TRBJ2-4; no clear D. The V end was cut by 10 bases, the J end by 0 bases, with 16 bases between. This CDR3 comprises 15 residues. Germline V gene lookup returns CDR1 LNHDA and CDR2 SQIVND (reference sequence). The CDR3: CATAGSQLAKNIQYF. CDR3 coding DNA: TGTGCCACTGCCGGGTCTCAACTAGCCAAAAACATTCAGTACTTC.

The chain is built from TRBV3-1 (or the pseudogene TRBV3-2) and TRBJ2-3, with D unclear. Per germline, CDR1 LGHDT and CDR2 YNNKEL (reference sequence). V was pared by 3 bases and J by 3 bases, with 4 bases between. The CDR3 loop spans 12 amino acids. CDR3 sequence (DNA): TGTGCCAGCAGCCAGACAACAGATACGCAGTATTTT. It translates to CASSQTTDTQYF.

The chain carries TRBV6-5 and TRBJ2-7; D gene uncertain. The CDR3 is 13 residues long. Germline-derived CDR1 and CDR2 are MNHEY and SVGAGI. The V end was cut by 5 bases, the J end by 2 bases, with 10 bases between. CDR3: CASSTGFTYEQYV. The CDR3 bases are TGTGCCAGCAGTACCGGGTTTACCTACGAGCAGTACGTC.